Here is one T cell receptor beta chain with its context. Its antigen remains unknown. This sample is drawn from a study of early stage breast cancer tumors. In the study overall: Among approximately twelve ER+/PR+/HER2- tumors, eight were ductal, four lobular. Study results and caveats: Compared with adjacent normal breast tissue, tumors showed 2 to 2.5-fold greater T cell density and higher clonality. Most shared enriched TCRB sequences were commonly generated ones.

Each sample had two DNA replicates, about 0.5 ug blood or about 1.5 ug tissue. TCRdb's copy holds only in-frame clones and misses some; the assay was immunoSEQ multiplex PCR. The sample includes a few thousand clones, 64% seen only once; the top ten take about 23%. There are 15 residues in the CDR3. CDR1 and CDR2 from the germline V gene are SGHNT and YENEEA. V was clipped by 3 bases and J by 0 bases, with 9 bases between them. This sequence originates from a person between 45 and 65 years old with breast cancer. The sample was breast tumor tissue. V usage is TRBV11-3 and J usage is TRBJ2-4; no firm D call. CDR3 in amino acids: CASSFPTRAKNIQYF. The CDR3 DNA sequence: TGTGCCAGCAGCTTCCCTACCCGAGCCAAAAACATTCAGTACTTC.